These T cell receptor beta chains were read from a single sample in a study of blood T cell repertoires in COVID-19. Profiled with immunoSEQ multiplex PCR; TCRdb holds only in-frame clones, not every one. The table records about 150,000 clones, roughly four fifths of them present only once. Sample: peripheral blood. The receptors here all came from a woman aged 55-70 years with acute or convalescent COVID-19. Each CDR3 is given with its conserved first and last residue. The order of the fields is clone size, V gene, D gene, J gene, CDR3 DNA, CDR3 protein. A D gene is named only where the DNA matches it firmly. Clone sizes are given selectively: once, few, many, or a class where the clone is expanded.

-	TRBV3-1/TRBV3-2	-	TRBJ1-2	TGTGCCAGCAGCCAAGTGCAGGGCTTCGGCTATGGCTACACCTTC	CASSQVQGFGYGYTF
-	TRBV7-9	TRBD2	TRBJ2-1	TGTGCCAGCAGCCCAGCTAGCGGCTTCTCCTACAATGAGCAGTTCTTC	CASSPASGFSYNEQFF
few	TRBV27	TRBD2	TRBJ2-3	TGTGCCAGCAGTTTAATCTCCTTGGCGGGGGTAATAGATACGCAGTATTTT	CASSLISLAGVIDTQYF
-	TRBV3-1/TRBV3-2	-	TRBJ1-3	TGTGCCAGCAGCCTCGGGGACACCATATATTTT	CASSLGDTIYF
-	TRBV6-4	-	TRBJ1-3	TGTGCCAGCAGTGAGGGACTCCTCTCTGGAAACACCATATATTTT	CASSEGLLSGNTIYF
-	TRBV3-1/TRBV3-2	TRBD1	TRBJ1-3	TGTGCCAGCAGTTCCGGGACAGGGTTTGCCAGAAACACCATATATTTT	CASSSGTGFARNTIYF
-	TRBV29-1	-	TRBJ2-1	TGCAGCGTTCACAGAGCCTACAATGAGCAGTTCTTC	CSVHRAYNEQFF
-	TRBV12-3/TRBV12-4	-	TRBJ1-1	TGTGCCAGCAGTTTGGGCAGGGTTACTGAAGCTTTCTTT	CASSLGRVTEAFF
-	TRBV19	-	TRBJ1-2	TGTGCCAGTAGTATACCCCCAGGGGTCTATGGCTACACCTTC	CASSIPPGVYGYTF
once	TRBV4-1	TRBD2	TRBJ2-2	TGCGCCAGCAGCCAAGCTTATAGCGGGGGGTACACCGGGGAGCTGTTTTTT	CASSQAYSGGYTGELFF
once	TRBV10-1	-	TRBJ1-2	TGCGCCAGCAGTGACCATACAGGCAACTATGGCTACACCTTC	CASSDHTGNYGYTF
-	TRBV5-1	TRBD1	TRBJ1-4	TGCGCCAGCAGCTGGACAGGGGGTCAGCTTGAAAAACTGTTTTTT	CASSWTGGQLEKLFF
-	TRBV6-6	TRBD1	TRBJ1-2	TGTGCCAGCAGTTACTCGGGGACAGACCTCGGGGGCTACACCTTC	CASSYSGTDLGGYTF
-	TRBV5-1	-	TRBJ1-2	TGCGCCAGCAGGAGCGGGACCGCCTTAGCTAACTATGGCTACACCTTC	CASRSGTALANYGYTF
-	TRBV7-9	TRBD1	TRBJ1-1	TGTGCCAGCAGCCTTAGGGGACAGGGGAACACTGAAGCTTTCTTT	CASSLRGQGNTEAFF
-	TRBV19	-	TRBJ1-4	TGTGCCAGTAGACCTCCCACAGGGAGAGCTAATGAAAAACTGTTTTTT	CASRPPTGRANEKLFF
-	TRBV6-6	TRBD1	TRBJ2-7	TGTGCCATCTCGACAGGGCGCTACGAGCAGTACTTC	CAISTGRYEQYF
-	TRBV6-5	-	TRBJ1-2	TGTGCCAGCAGTTACTCCAGAAATTATGGCTACACCTTC	CASSYSRNYGYTF
-	TRBV5-1	TRBD1	TRBJ2-5	TGCGCCAGCAGCTCCGGACAGGGACAAGAGACCCAGTACTTC	CASSSGQGQETQYF
-	TRBV6-5	TRBD1	TRBJ1-2	TGTGCCAGCGGGGACAGGGGGGGTTACGGCTACACCTTC	CASGDRGGYGYTF
-	TRBV19	-	TRBJ2-2	TGTGCCAGTAAAACTCAGGGGGGCGGCGGGGAGCTGTTTTTT	CASKTQGGGGELFF
-	TRBV28	-	TRBJ1-6	TGTGCCAGCAGGGGAGGGGGGGTCGATTCACCCCTCCACTTT	CASRGGGVDSPLHF